Listed below are T cell receptor beta chains from one sample, sequenced in a study of T cell changes during pregnancy in multiple sclerosis. This table comes from immunoSEQ multiplex PCR, and its TCRdb copy is limited to in-frame clones, with some not included. The sample consists of over 55,000 clones, 80% to 95% of them appearing once. Sample: peripheral blood, taken in the first trimester of pregnancy. Receptor source: a female donor with multiple sclerosis, enrolled in a pregnancy study. CDR3s include the opening cysteine and the closing phenylalanine or tryptophan. D genes are given only for firm matches. Not all rows give a size; the values are once, few, many and, for expanded clones, a class.

>TRBJ2-7|TRBV29-1|TRBD2|-
TGCAGCGTCGCAGGACTAGCGGGCTACGAGCAGTACTTC
CSVAGLAGYEQYF
>TRBJ1-2|TRBV6-1|-|-
TGTGCCAGCAGTCCGCGAGGGGGTGTTGGCTATGGCTACACCTTC
CASSPRGGVGYGYTF
>TRBJ1-1|TRBV7-9|TRBD1|-
TGTGCCAGCAGCCCATACCCGGACAGGGTGAGGAACACTGAAGCTTTCTTT
CASSPYPDRVRNTEAFF
>TRBJ2-5|TRBV4-3|TRBD1|-
TGCGCCAGCAGCCAGAAGACAGGGGCAGAGACCCAGTACTTC
CASSQKTGAETQYF
>TRBJ1-6|TRBV6-1|TRBD1|-
TGTGCCAGCAGTACGGGACAGGGAAGTTCACCCCTCCACTTT
CASSTGQGSSPLHF
>TRBJ2-5|TRBV29-1|-|-
TGCAGCGTTGATTGGGGCTATCAGACCCAGTACTTC
CSVDWGYQTQYF
>TRBJ2-7|TRBV6-6|TRBD1|-
TGTGCCAGCAGAGAACAGGGGATCAGCTCCTACGAGCAGTACTTC
CASREQGISSYEQYF
>TRBJ2-1|TRBV29-1|TRBD2|-
TGCAGCGGGACTAGCGGGCGGAATGAGCAGTTCTTC
CSGTSGRNEQFF
>TRBJ2-5|TRBV5-5|TRBD2|-
TGTGCCAGCAGCCAAGGGGCCGGGCGGGGGCAAGAGACCCAGTACTTC
CASSQGAGRGQETQYF
>TRBJ2-2|TRBV30|-|-
TGTGCCTGGAGTCCCAACAGTGAGGAGCTGTTTTTT
CAWSPNSEELFF
>TRBJ2-3|TRBV7-9|-|-
TGTGCCAGCAGCCTGGAACCCGTGGCGGTAAGCACAGATACGCAGTATTTT
CASSLEPVAVSTDTQYF
>TRBJ2-1|TRBV20-1|-|-
TGCAGTGGGGGCGGAATTGAGCAGTTCTTC
CSGGGIEQFF
>TRBJ2-1|TRBV6-6|TRBD1|-
TGTGCCAGCAAAGACAGGGAAATAAATGAGCAGTTCTTC
CASKDREINEQFF
>TRBJ2-1|TRBV7-7|-|-
TGTGCTAGCAGCTTGCCTTATGACAGGCGCTACAATGAGCAGTTCTTC
CASSLPYDRRYNEQFF
>TRBJ1-1|TRBV7-9|-|-
TGTGCCAGCAGAAGTCCACAGGGCGGCACTGAAGCTTTCTTT
CASRSPQGGTEAFF
>TRBJ2-1|TRBV19|TRBD1|-
TGTGCCAGTAGTATTTTAGGGGGCAGGGGTGGGCAGTTCTTC
CASSILGGRGGQFF
>TRBJ2-6|TRBV6-4|-|medium-sized
TGTGCCAGCAGTGAGGACAGCTCTGGGGCCAACGTCCTGACTTTC
CASSEDSSGANVLTF
>TRBJ2-1|TRBV15|-|-
TGTGCCACCAGCAGACCCCTTTACGAGAATGAGCAGTTCTTC
CATSRPLYENEQFF
>TRBJ2-7|TRBV29-1|-|-
TGCAGCGTTGAAGAGGGGGGTCTTTCCTACGAGCAGTACTTC
CSVEEGGLSYEQYF
>TRBJ2-7|TRBV27|-|-
TGTGCCAGCAGTATAGACAGGAGATTCTCCTACGAGCAGTACTTC
CASSIDRRFSYEQYF
>TRBJ1-5|TRBV28|-|-
TGTGCCAGCGGAGCACTGGCGGATAGCAATCAGCCCCAGCATTTT
CASGALADSNQPQHF
>TRBJ1-1|TRBV29-1|-|once
TGCAGCGCCGGGGGGTGGGGGAACACTGAAGCTTTCTTT
CSAGGWGNTEAFF
>TRBJ1-1|TRBV5-1|TRBD1|-
TGCGCCAGCAGCTTGCAGGGGGCGAGGACTGAAGCTTTCTTT
CASSLQGARTEAFF
>TRBJ1-2|TRBV28|-|-
TGTGCCAGCAGTTTCTCAGAGGACTATGGCTACACCTTC
CASSFSEDYGYTF
>TRBJ2-3|TRBV9|TRBD2|-
TGTGCCAGCAGCGCGTCGACTAGCTCTAGCACAGATACGCAGTATTTT
CASSASTSSSTDTQYF